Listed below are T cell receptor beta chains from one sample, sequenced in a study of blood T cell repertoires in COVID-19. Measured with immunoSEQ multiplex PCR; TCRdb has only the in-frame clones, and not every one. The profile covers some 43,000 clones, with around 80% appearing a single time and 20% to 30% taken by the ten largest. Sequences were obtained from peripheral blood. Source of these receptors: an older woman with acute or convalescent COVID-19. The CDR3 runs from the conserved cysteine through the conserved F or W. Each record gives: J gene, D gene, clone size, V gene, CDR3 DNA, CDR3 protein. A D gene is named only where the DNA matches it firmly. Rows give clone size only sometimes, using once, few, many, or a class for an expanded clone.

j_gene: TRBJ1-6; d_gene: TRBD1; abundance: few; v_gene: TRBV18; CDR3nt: TGTGCCAGCTCAACTCTGAATCCGGGACAGGGGGCGGGCTCACCCCTCCACTTT; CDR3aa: CASSTLNPGQGAGSPLHF
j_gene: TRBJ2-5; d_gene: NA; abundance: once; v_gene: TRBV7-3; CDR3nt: TGTGCCAGCAGCCCCGGGCAGGGTATAGAGACCCAGTACTTC; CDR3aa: CASSPGQGIETQYF
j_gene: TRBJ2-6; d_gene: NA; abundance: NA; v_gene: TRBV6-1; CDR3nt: TGTGCCAGCAGCTTACGGGACTCTGGGGCCAACGTCCTGACTTTC; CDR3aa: CASSLRDSGANVLTF
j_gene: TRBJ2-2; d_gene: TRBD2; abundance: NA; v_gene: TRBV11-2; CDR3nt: TGTGCCAGCAGCTTACGACCACCTAGCGGGGGGGCCAGCGGGGAGCTGTTTTTT; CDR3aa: CASSLRPPSGGASGELFF
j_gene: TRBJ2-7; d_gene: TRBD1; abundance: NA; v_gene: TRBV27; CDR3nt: TGTGCCAGCAGTTCGAGGGGGCAGGGCAGGGGTCGCTCCTACGAGCAGTACTTC; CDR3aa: CASSSRGQGRGRSYEQYF
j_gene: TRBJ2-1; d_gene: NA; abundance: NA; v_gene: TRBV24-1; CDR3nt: TGTGCCACCAGTGGTGGGACTCGCTCCGGGAATGAGCAGTTCTTC; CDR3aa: CATSGGTRSGNEQFF
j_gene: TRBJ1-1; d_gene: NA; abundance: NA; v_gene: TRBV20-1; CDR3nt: TGCAGTGCCAGTGACAGTAACACTGAAGCTTTCTTT; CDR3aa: CSASDSNTEAFF
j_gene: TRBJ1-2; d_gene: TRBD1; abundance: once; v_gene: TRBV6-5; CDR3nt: TGTGCCAGCAGAATTACCGGGACAGCGAGTGGCTACACCTTC; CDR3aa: CASRITGTASGYTF
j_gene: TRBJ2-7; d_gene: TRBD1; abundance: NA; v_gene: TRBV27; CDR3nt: TGTGCCAGCAGTTTGAGACAGGGTCGGTCCGAGCAGTACTTC; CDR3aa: CASSLRQGRSEQYF
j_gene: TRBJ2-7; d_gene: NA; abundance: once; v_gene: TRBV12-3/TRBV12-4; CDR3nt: TGTGCCAGCAGTAAGGGGAACTCCTACGAGCAGTACTTC; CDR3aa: CASSKGNSYEQYF
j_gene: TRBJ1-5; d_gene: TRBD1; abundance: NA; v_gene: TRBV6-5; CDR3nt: TGTGCCAGCAAGGGGACAGGGGGACAACAGCCCCAGCATTTT; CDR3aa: CASKGTGGQQPQHF
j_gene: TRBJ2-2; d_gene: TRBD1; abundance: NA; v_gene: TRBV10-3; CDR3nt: TGTGCCACCGAGGACAGGACGAACGCGAACACCGGGGAGCTGTTTTTT; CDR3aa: CATEDRTNANTGELFF
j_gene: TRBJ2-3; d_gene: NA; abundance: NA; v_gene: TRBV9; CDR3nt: TGTGCCAGCAGCGGTACTATCTCGACGCAGTATTTT; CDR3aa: CASSGTISTQYF
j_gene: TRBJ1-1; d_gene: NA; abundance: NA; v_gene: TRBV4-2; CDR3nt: TGTGCCAGCAGCCAAGTCGGACAAGAGGCTGAAGCTTTCTTT; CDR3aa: CASSQVGQEAEAFF
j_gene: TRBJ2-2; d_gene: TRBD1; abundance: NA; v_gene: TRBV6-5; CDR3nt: TGTGCCAGCAGTTGGGACAGGGTAACCGGGGAGCTGTTTTTT; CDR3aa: CASSWDRVTGELFF
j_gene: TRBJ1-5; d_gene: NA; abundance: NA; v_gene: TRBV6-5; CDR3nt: TGTGCCAGCAGTATCCCCAGGCAGCCCCAGCATTTT; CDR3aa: CASSIPRQPQHF
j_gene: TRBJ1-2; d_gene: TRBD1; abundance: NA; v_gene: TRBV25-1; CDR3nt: TGTGCCAGCAGGGGACAGGGCGGCGGCTACACCTTC; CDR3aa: CASRGQGGGYTF
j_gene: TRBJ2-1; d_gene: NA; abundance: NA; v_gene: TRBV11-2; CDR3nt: TGTGCCAGCAGCTCAACAACCGGGACATTCTACAATGAGCAGTTCTTC; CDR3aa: CASSSTTGTFYNEQFF
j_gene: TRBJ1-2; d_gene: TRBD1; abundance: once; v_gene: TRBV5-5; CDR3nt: TGTGCCAGCAGCACCGGGACAGAAGCTAACTATGGCTACACCTTC; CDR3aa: CASSTGTEANYGYTF
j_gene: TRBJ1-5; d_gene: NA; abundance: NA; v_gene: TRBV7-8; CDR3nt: TGTGCCAGCAGACAGGCGGCAAATCAGCCCCAGCATTTT; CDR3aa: CASRQAANQPQHF
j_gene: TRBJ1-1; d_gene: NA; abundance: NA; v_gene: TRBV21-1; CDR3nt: TGTGCCAGCAGCCAACATCGGGACAGCAGCTTGAACACTGAAGCTTTCTTT; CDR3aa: CASSQHRDSSLNTEAFF
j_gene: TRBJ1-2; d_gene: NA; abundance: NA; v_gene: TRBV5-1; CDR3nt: TGCGCCAGCAGCTTGGGCCAGGTGAACTATGGCTACACCTTC; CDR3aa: CASSLGQVNYGYTF
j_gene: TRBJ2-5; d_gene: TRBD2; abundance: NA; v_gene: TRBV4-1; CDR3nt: TGCGCCAGCAGCCAAGTTAGCGGGGGGGATTTTGGGGAGACCCAGTACTTC; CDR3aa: CASSQVSGGDFGETQYF
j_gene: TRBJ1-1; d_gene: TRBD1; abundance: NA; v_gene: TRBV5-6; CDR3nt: TGTGCCAGCCGCGGACAGGGGGCAGGACGCGCTGAAGCTTTCTTT; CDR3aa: CASRGQGAGRAEAFF
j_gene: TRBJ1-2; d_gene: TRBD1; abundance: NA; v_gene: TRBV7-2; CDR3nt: TGTGCCAGCAGATCCAGCCGGGACAGGTCTGGCTACACCTTC; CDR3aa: CASRSSRDRSGYTF
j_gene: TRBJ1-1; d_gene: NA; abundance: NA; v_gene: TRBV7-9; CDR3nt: TGTGCCAGCAGCTTAGTGTCCGGTGAAGCTTTCTTT; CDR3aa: CASSLVSGEAFF
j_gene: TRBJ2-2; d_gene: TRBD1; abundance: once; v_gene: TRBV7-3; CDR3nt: TGTGCCAGCGCCAGGACAGGAAACACCTGGGAGCTGTTTTTT; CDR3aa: CASARTGNTWELFF